Sequencing of this T cell receptor beta chain was carried out in a study of T-cell memory formation after mild COVID-19. Turning to the study itself: Largely donor-specific TCR clusters were found. Study-level points and caveats: There were some responding clones in pre-infection memory, which suggested that cross-reactive memory had joined. Clones that shrank (day 15 to 85) were balanced CD4/CD8, whereas later expanders leaned CD4+. Most CD4+ clones that shrank were in CM and EM, while CD8+ ones turned up in EMRA.

This clonotype appeared a few times. As yet, its antigen is unknown. TCRdb fed the 5' RACE reads into MiXCR, producing one record per CDR3 protein. The sample records roughly 300,000 distinct CDR3 sequences, roughly 8.2% being singletons. Trimming took off 2 bases at V and 2 bases at J, with 12 bases between the two ends. The CDR3 is made up of 15 amino acids. Germline-derived CDR1 and CDR2 are SGHRS and YFSETQ. The chain is built from TRBV5-1 and TRBJ2-3; unclear D gene. Sequencing was carried out using PBMCs or a T cell subset sorted from them (not recorded which). The receptor comes from a man between 18 and 35 years old who had mild COVID-19 (a few samples of this study predate the infection). Cell type and time point are not known. In nucleotides, the CDR3 is TGCGCCAGCAGCTTCTTAGGCAGACTCACAGATACGCAGTATTTT. Its translation: CASSFLGRLTDTQYF.